Shown below are 6 T cell receptor beta chains from a single sample sequenced in a study of control samples from healthy donors and cancer patients. Generated by immunoSEQ multiplex PCR, the TCRdb table keeps only in-frame clones and is missing some. The sample gives approximately 100,000 clones, about nine tenths of which show up once; about 3% is in the top ten. Sequencing was carried out using blood. All receptors come from a human donor in good health. The donor label of this sample is uncertain.

This sequence joins TRBV19 and TRBJ1-1; D is unresolved. This CDR3 region has 12 residues. Trimming pared 4 bases from V and 5 bases from J, leaving 8 bases between. Germline assignment: CDR1 LNHDA and CDR2 SQIVND (reference sequence). The CDR3 sequence is CASSRASTEAFF. CDR3 bases: TGTGCCAGTAGTAGGGCGAGTACTGAAGCTTTCTTT.

The V call is TRBV3-1 (or the pseudogene TRBV3-2), the J call TRBJ2-1, with D maybe TRBD1 (5 bases). Deletions cut 0 bases from V and 12 bases from J, with 12 bases between. The CDR3 sequence is 13 residues long. CDR1 and CDR2 from the germline V gene are LGHDT and YNNKEL (reference sequence). CDR3 protein: CASSQEVGVRQFF. As DNA, the CDR3 is TGTGCCAGCAGCCAAGAGGTAGGGGTACGGCAGTTCTTC.

The chain carries TRBV7-2 and TRBJ2-1, with D tentatively TRBD1 or TRBD2 (5 bases each). The CDR3 is 16 residues long. V shed 5 bases and J shed 4 bases, with 18 bases lying between them. Germline V gene sequence: CDR1 SGHTA, CDR2 FQGNSA. As DNA, the CDR3 is TGTGCCAGCAGCACCACTTGGGACGGCTCGTACAATGAGCAGTTCTTC. Protein product: CASSTTWDGSYNEQFF.

V gene TRBV29-1 combines with J gene TRBJ2-1, with TRBD1 identical over 7 bases. Germline V gene lookup returns CDR1 SQVTM and CDR2 ANQGSEA. CDR3 length equals 18 residues. The trim removed 3 bases at V and 5 bases at J, leaving 19 bases unmatched. The CDR3 nucleotides read TGCAGCGTTGACAGGGGGAAGATTGACGTATTATTGGACAATGAGCAGTTCTTC. As protein: CSVDRGKIDVLLDNEQFF.

The V gene is TRBV6-6, the J gene TRBJ2-1; no firm D call. Looked up from germline, CDR1 is MNHNY and CDR2 is SVGAGI (reference sequence). The CDR3 is 13 residues long. Deletions cut 10 bases from V and 4 bases from J, with 14 bases between. CDR3 region: CATKLGGYNEQFF. The CDR3 DNA reads TGTGCCACCAAACTGGGCGGATACAATGAGCAGTTCTTC.

The rearrangement links TRBV10-3 to TRBJ2-2; TRBD1 agrees at 7 bases. CDR1 is ENHRY, CDR2 SYGVKD, per germline. Trimming took 5 bases from V and 0 from J; bases not matched to a gene: 6. This CDR3 is 16 amino acids long. CDR3 residues: CAISPGTDANTGELFF. CDR3 DNA: TGTGCCATCAGTCCCGGGACAGACGCGAACACCGGGGAGCTGTTTTTT.